This T cell receptor (beta chain) is drawn from a study of T-cell reconstitution after alpha-beta-depleted transplantation in children. Findings of the study overall: Recipient T cells and thymic progenitors that survived were the source of the high TCRbeta diversity seen at day 60 in some patients.

Unique molecular identifiers featured in how the TCRbeta library was prepared. TCRdb recomputed calls from the PCR reads with MiXCR, one row per CDR3 protein. The data contain nearly 350,000 distinct CDR3 sequences, roughly 17% of them singletons. Germline V gene sequence: CDR1 SGHKS, CDR2 YYEKEE (reference sequence). CDR3 length: 14 residues. Losses at the gene ends were 0 bases for V and 4 bases for J; bases not matched to a gene: 3. This clonotype was recorded many times. Its antigen remains unidentified. This chain connects TRBV5-5 to TRBJ2-7, with TRBD1 matching 8 bases. The source of this sequence is a male patient aged 2 to 10 who had a stem cell transplant for acute lymphoblastic leukemia, so the T cells may come from the graft donor. The specimen comprised PBMCs, mostly from graft donor cells, sampled 360 days after TCRalphabeta/CD19-depleted stem cell transplant. DNA of the CDR3: TGTGCCAGCAGCTTGGCAGACAGGGGTTACGAGCAGTACTTC. Encoded protein: CASSLADRGYEQYF.